Following are 25 T cell receptor gamma chains from one sample sequenced in a study of gammadelta T cells in human blood (dated by TCRdb to 2019 to 2021). The library was prepared using RT-PCR. This sample was sequenced with an Illumina MiSeq. TCRdb called clones afresh from the public reads with CATT; identical DNA rows were later merged. In all, the sample holds just over 300 gamma-chain clones, and 11% of those were seen once. The top ten hold about 30% of the sample. The sample taken for sequencing was Vgamma9Vdelta2 gamma-delta T cells from cord blood. Every receptor here comes from a newborn.

This clone was detected only a few times. A much larger clone lies a single base off, so this may be a read error. The J gene is TRGJP1, the V gene TRGV10. TRGV10 is known as an ORF, though its function is uncertain. There are 11 residues in the CDR3. Here the CDR3 reads CAAWDGWFKTF. In nucleotides, the CDR3 is TGTGCTGCGTGGGATGGTTGGTTCAAGACATTT.

This clone is categorized as large. A much more abundant neighbour one base away suggests this may be a read error. Other DNA variants within this sample encode the same CDR3. This chain uses TRGV9 with TRGJP. V shed 0 bases and J 6 bases; nucleotides not matched to a gene: 2. Germline lookup yields CDR1 GITISATS and CDR2 ISYDGTV (reference sequence). This CDR3 has 16 residues. CDR3 sequence (DNA): TGTGCCTTGTGGGAGGTGCCAGAGTTGGGCAAAAAAATCAAGGTATTT. It codes for CALWEVPELGKKIKVF.

With respect to this clone: Given a far larger clone just one base away, this is likely a sequencing read error. The chain has TRGV9 and TRGJP. Germline CDR1 is GITISATS and CDR2 is ISYDGTV (reference sequence). This CDR3 region has 17 residues. This chain's CDR3 is CALWEVLEELGKKTKVF. CDR3 sequence (DNA): TGTGCCTTGTGGGAGGTGCTGGAGGAGTTGGGCAAAAAAACCAAGGTATTT.

This clone counts as large. V gene TRGV9 combines with J gene TRGJP1. The CDR3 runs to 18 residues. Trimming took 3 bases from V and 0 from J; bases not matched to a gene: 13. Germline V gives CDR1 GITISATS, CDR2 ISYDGTV (reference sequence). CDR3 nucleotide sequence: TGTGCCTTGTGGGAGCCTCCACTGTTTCATACCACTGGTTGGTTCAAGATATTT. Encoded protein: CALWEPPLFHTTGWFKIF.

This clone has a handful of counts. A read error may explain this, as a much larger clone is one base away. The chain has TRGV9 and TRGJP. Looked up from germline, CDR1 is GITISATS and CDR2 is ISYDGTV (reference sequence). The CDR3 extends over 17 amino acids. The CDR3, as DNA: TGTGCCGTGTGGGAGCTCCCTCAAGAGTTGGGCAAAAAAATCAAGGTATTT. Protein sequence: CAVWELPQELGKKIKVF.

This clone is labeled large. The rearrangement links TRGV10 to TRGJP1. TRGV10 is filed as an ORF, its function uncertain. V lost 8 bases to trimming and J lost 7 bases; unmatched junction nucleotides: 2. The CDR3 totals 11 residues. The CDR3 nucleotides read TGTGCTGCGTGGGATGGTTGGTTCAAGATATTT. It encodes CAAWDGWFKIF.

This clone is large in the sample. The J gene is TRGJ1 or TRGJ2, the V gene TRGV9. Per germline, CDR1 GITISATS and CDR2 ISYDGTV (reference sequence). Losses at the gene ends were 4 bases for V and 10 bases for J; bases not matched to a gene: 13. The CDR3 runs to 13 residues. The CDR3 here is CALWDPPHRKKLF. CDR3 DNA: TGTGCCTTGTGGGATCCCCCTCATCGGAAGAAACTCTTT.

This clone was recorded a few times. This likely reflects a read error, since a far larger clone is one base away. This sequence joins TRGV9 and TRGJP. The J gene is absent in TCRdb and was assigned here via DNA matching to germline. The CDR3 loop spans 16 amino acids. Germline V CDR1 and CDR2: GITISATS, ISYDGTV (reference sequence). CDR3 DNA: TGTGCCTTGTGGGAGGTGCAAGAGTTGGGCAAGAAAATCAAGGTATTT. It yields the protein CALWEVQELGKKIKVF.

As to this clone: With a far larger clone one base away, a read error is the likely cause. The same CDR3 is also encoded by other DNA sequences in this sample. V is TRGV9 and J is TRGJ1 or TRGJ2. The germline V gene has CDR1 GITISATS and CDR2 ISYDGTV (reference sequence). The CDR3 runs 15 residues. This CDR3 reads CALWEVHSSHYKKLF. The CDR3 DNA reads as TGTGCCTTATGGGAGGTGCATAGTAGTCATTATAAGAAACTCTTT.

This clone is labeled large (0.1 to 1%). The DNA is left out, because the CDR3 cannot be placed on it with certainty; the CDR3 is given as TCRdb lists it. The rearrangement links TRGV11 to TRGJP1. TRGV11 is assigned to the ORF class and has an uncertain function. With termini counted, the CDR3 has 18 amino acids. The CDR3 sequence: CTTVPAGLSRSTGWFKIF.

This clone was detected a few times. The chain is built from TRGV2 and TRGJ1 or TRGJ2. The CDR3 length is 12 residues. Germline V lookup: CDR1 EGSNGY, CDR2 YDSYNSKV. Trimming cost V 0 bases and J 9 bases; bases outside gene matches: 5. CDR3 sequence: CATWDGPGKKLF. CDR3 nucleotides: TGTGCCACCTGGGACGGGCCGGGTAAGAAACTCTTT.

About this clone itself: A much larger clone lies one base from this, so it may be a read error. This chain uses TRGV10 with TRGJP1. TRGV10 is placed among ORFs of uncertain function. Unmatched junction bases numbered 13, after V lost 10 bases and J lost 13 bases. CDR3 length: 12 amino acids. The CDR3 nucleotides are TGTGCTGCGTTGGATTTTAGTCAGTTCAAGATATTT. Translating gives CAALDFSQFKIF.

This clone is termed large (0.1 to 1%). The chain uses TRGV9 and TRGJP. Per the germline V gene, CDR1 is GITISATS and CDR2 is ISYDGTV (reference sequence). The V and J ends lost 3 bases and 7 bases, in that order; junction bases with no gene match: 9. CDR3 length: 17 residues. CDR3 sequence reads: CALWEPQVELGKKIKVF. CDR3 bases: TGTGCCTTGTGGGAGCCTCAAGTGGAGTTGGGCAAAAAAATCAAGGTATTT.

By share of the sample, this clone is large. V usage is TRGV9 and J usage is TRGJP1. Germline loops: CDR1 GITISATS, CDR2 ISYDGTV (reference sequence). V gave up 0 bases and J gave up 4 bases; unmatched junction bases: 8. The CDR3 extends over 16 amino acids. CDR3 sequence reads: CALWEVQGGTGWFKIF. In DNA, the CDR3 is TGTGCCTTGTGGGAGGTGCAGGGAGGCACTGGTTGGTTCAAGATATTT.

On this clone itself: A far larger clone is a single base away, which makes a read error likely. Other DNA sequences in this sample translate to the same CDR3. V gene TRGV4 combines with J gene TRGJ1 or TRGJ2. Germline V lookup: CDR1 EGSTGY, CDR2 YDSYTSSV. V lost 0 bases to trimming and J lost 5 bases; unmatched junction nucleotides: 1. CDR3 length: 12 residues. CDR3 loop: CATWDGNYKKLF. The DNA of the CDR3 is TGTGCCACCTGGGATGGGAATTATAAGAAACTCTTT.

In the case of this clone: TCRdb lists the protein of a much larger clone for this DNA, which differs at residue 13, so this is likely a read error; the protein given here is translated from the DNA itself. The chain is built from TRGV9 and TRGJP. The CDR3 spans 16 residues. The V gene's germline CDR1 is GITISATS and CDR2 ISYDGTV (reference sequence). The CDR3 region has the DNA TGTGCCTTGTGGGAGGTGAACGAGTTGGGCAAAAAAAGCAAGGTATTT. Protein product: CALWEVNELGKKSKVF.

This clone was detected only a few times. A read error is likely here: a far larger clone is one base away. The sample carries other DNA sequences with the same CDR3. The chain carries TRGV10 and TRGJP1. TRGV10 is designated an ORF whose function remains uncertain. CDR3 length: 16 amino acids. V gave up 8 bases and J gave up 1 base; unmatched junction bases: 11. CDR3 DNA: TGTGCTGCGTGGGCGGAAATACCTACCACTGGTTGGTTCAAGATATTT. This gives the protein CAAWAEIPTTGWFKIF.

This clone has a handful of counts. A read error is the likely source, as a far larger clone sits one nucleotide away. The V call is TRGV5, the J call TRGJ1 or TRGJ2. This CDR3 has 15 residues. From germline, CDR1 is VINAFY and CDR2 YDVSNSKD. The CDR3 is CATRDRPEGYYKKLF. The CDR3 DNA is TGTGCCACCCGGGACAGGCCAGAAGGCTATTATAAGAAACTCTTT.

This clone has only a few counts. The TCRdb protein comes from a much larger clone and disagrees with this DNA's translation at residue 2, likely due to a read error; the protein given here is derived from the DNA. This rearrangement joins TRGV8 to TRGJP1. Germline CDR1 and CDR2: VENAVY and YDSYNSRV. The CDR3 runs 13 residues. DNA of the CDR3: TGTACCACCTGGGATACCACTGGTTGGTTCAAGATATTT. Translation gives CTTWDTTGWFKIF.

By its share, this clone is large. The chain carries TRGV10 and TRGJP1. TRGV10 is treated as an ORF (open reading frame) with a function not yet certain. With V trimmed by 8 bases and J by 5 bases, 3 bases remained unmatched. The CDR3 loop spans 12 amino acids. The CDR3 here is CAAWDTGWFKIF. CDR3 in DNA: TGTGCTGCGTGGGATACTGGTTGGTTCAAGATATTT.

This clone ranks as large. This chain uses TRGV9 with TRGJP. Germline V gives CDR1 GITISATS, CDR2 ISYDGTV (reference sequence). The V gene end was trimmed by 6 bases and the J gene end by 4 bases; junction bases not matched to a gene: 3. The CDR3 totals 15 residues. The CDR3 region has the DNA TGTGCCTTGTGGATTCAAGAGTTGGGCAAAAAAATCAAGGTATTT. Amino acids: CALWIQELGKKIKVF.

A note on this clone: A far larger clone differs by one base, so this is likely a read error. The chain links TRGV9 to TRGJP. The J gene comes from matching the DNA to germline here; TCRdb lacks it. The CDR3 is 17 residues long. Looked up from germline, CDR1 is GITISATS and CDR2 is ISYDGTV (reference sequence). For the CDR3, the DNA is TGTGCCTGGTGGGAGAATCTAGGAGAGTTGGGCAAAAAAATCAAGGTATTT. This sequence encodes CAWWENLGELGKKIKVF.

By proportion, this clone is large. The chain is built from TRGV2 and TRGJ1 or TRGJ2. Unmatched junction bases numbered 2, after V lost 1 base and J lost 8 bases. The V gene's germline CDR1 is EGSNGY and CDR2 YDSYNSKV. The CDR3 spans 11 residues. The CDR3 DNA sequence: TGTGCCACCTGGGACGGAAATAAGAAACTCTTT. This gives the protein CATWDGNKKLF.

This clone showed up just a few times. TCRdb's listed protein matches a much larger clone and diverges from this DNA's translation at residue 4, likely through a read error; the protein shown comes from the DNA. The chain joins TRGV9 to TRGJP. Germline lookup yields CDR1 GITISATS and CDR2 ISYDGTV (reference sequence). The CDR3 has 16 amino acids. CDR3 nucleotides: TGTGCCTTGCGGGAGGTGCAAGAGTTGGGCAAAAAAATCAAGGTATTT. Protein: CALREVQELGKKIKVF.

In regard to this clone: A far larger clone is only one base removed, so a read error is likely. This sequence joins TRGV10 and TRGJP1. Being an ORF, TRGV10 has a function that is uncertain. Trimming at V came to 8 bases and at J to 4 bases, leaving 8 bases not matched to a gene. The CDR3 has 14 residues. CDR3 sequence (DNA): TGTGCTGCGTGGGATTATATCACTGGTTGGTTCAAGATATTT. It encodes CAAWDYITGWFKIF.